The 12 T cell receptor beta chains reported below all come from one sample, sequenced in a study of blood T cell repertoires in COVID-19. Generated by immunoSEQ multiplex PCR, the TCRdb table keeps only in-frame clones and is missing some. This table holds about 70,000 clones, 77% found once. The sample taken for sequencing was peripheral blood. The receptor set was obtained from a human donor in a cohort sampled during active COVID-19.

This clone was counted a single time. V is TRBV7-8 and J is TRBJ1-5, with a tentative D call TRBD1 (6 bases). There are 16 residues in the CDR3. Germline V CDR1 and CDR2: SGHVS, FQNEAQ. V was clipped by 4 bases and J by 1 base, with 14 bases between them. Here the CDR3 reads CASSWNREGSNQPQHF. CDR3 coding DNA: TGTGCCAGCAGCTGGAACAGGGAGGGCAGCAATCAGCCCCAGCATTTT. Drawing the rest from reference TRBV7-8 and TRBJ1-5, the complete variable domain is GAGVSQSPRYKVAKRGQDVALRCDPISGHVSLFWYQQALGQGPEFLTYFQNEAQLDKSGLPSDRFFAERPEGSVSTLKIQRTQQEDSAVYLCASSWNREGSNQPQHFGDGTRLSIL.

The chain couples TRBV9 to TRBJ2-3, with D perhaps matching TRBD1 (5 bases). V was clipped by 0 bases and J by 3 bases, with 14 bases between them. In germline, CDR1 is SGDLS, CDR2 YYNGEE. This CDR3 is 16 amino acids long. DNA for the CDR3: TGTGCCAGCAGCGTAGGGGTAGGGGTCGGGACAGATACGCAGTATTTT. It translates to CASSVGVGVGTDTQYF.

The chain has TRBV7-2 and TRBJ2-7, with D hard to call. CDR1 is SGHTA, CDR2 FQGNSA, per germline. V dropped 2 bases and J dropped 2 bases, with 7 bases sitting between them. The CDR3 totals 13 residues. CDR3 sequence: CASSLHGPYEQYF. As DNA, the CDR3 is TGTGCCAGCAGCTTACACGGTCCCTACGAGCAGTACTTC. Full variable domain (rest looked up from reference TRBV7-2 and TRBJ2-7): GAGVSQSPSNKVTEKGKDVELRCDPISGHTALYWYRQSLGQGLEFLIYFQGNSAPDKSGLPSDRFSAERTGGSVSTLTIQRTQQEDSAVYLCASSLHGPYEQYFGPGTRLTVT.

DNA of the CDR3: TGCGCCAGCAGCTTGGCGGGACAGGGAGGGTTATTACAGTTCTTC. Protein product: CASSLAGQGGLLQFF. The genes are TRBV5-1 and TRBJ2-1; 9 bases line up with TRBD1. CDR3 length: 15 amino acids. Germline V gene data show CDR1 as SGHRS and CDR2 as YFSETQ. Losses at the gene ends were 0 bases for V and 13 bases for J; bases not matched to a gene: 11.

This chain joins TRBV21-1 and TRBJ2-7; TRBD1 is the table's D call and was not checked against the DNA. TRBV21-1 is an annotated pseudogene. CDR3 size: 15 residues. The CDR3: CASSKRGGAIYEQYF. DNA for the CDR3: TGTGCCAGCAGCAAGAGAGGGGGCGCCATCTACGAGCAGTACTTC.

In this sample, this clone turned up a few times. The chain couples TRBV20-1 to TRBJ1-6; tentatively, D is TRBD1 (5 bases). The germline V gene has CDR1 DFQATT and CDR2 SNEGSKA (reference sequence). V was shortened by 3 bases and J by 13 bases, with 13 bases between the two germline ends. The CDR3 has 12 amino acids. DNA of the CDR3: TGCAGTGCTAGTAGTGGGGGGGTCCCCCTCCACTTT. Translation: CSASSGGVPLHF.

The CDR3 coding sequence is TGTGCCAGCAGCTTAGGACAGGGGACCTCCTACGAGCAGTACTTC. Protein: CASSLGQGTSYEQYF. This sequence joins TRBV7-9 and TRBJ2-7; 8 bases align to TRBD1. This CDR3 is 15 amino acids long. Germline V gene lookup returns CDR1 SEHNR and CDR2 FQNEAQ (reference sequence). Trimming cost V 1 base and J 0 bases; bases outside gene matches: 2.

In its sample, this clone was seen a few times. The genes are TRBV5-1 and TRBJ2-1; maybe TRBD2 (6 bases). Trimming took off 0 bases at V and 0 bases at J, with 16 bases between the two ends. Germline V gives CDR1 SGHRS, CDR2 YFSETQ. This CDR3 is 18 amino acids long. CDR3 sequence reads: CASSLAPRAGSSYNEQFF. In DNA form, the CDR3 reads TGCGCCAGCAGCTTGGCCCCCAGGGCGGGGAGCTCCTACAATGAGCAGTTCTTC.

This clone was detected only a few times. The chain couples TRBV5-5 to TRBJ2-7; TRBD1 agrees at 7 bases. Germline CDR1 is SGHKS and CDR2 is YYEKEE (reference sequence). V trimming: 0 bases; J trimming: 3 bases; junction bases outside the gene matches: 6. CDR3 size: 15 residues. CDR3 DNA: TGTGCCAGCAGCTTGGGGGGACAGACGATCTACGAGCAGTACTTC. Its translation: CASSLGGQTIYEQYF.

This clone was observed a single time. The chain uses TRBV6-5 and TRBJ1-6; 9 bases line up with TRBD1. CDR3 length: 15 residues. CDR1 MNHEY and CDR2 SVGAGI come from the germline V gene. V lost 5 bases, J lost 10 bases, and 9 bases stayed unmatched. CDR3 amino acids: CASSLSRTGESPLHF. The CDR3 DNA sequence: TGTGCCAGCAGTCTCTCACGGACAGGGGAATCACCCCTCCACTTT.

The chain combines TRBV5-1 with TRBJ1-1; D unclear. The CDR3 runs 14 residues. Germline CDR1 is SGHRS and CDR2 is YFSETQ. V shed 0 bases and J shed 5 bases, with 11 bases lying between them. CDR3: CASSLGLRVTEAFF. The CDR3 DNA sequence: TGCGCCAGCAGCTTGGGGCTCCGGGTGACTGAAGCTTTCTTT.

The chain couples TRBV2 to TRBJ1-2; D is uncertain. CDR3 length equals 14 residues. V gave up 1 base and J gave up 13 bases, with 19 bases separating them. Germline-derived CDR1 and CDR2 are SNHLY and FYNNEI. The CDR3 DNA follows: TGTGCCAGCAGTGAAGGCGGCCGAGGGTGGGCTTTCACCTTC. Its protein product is CASSEGGRGWAFTF.